This TCR beta chain was sequenced in a study of T cell responses to AZD1222 COVID-19 vaccine. The germline CDR1 and CDR2 sequences are SQVTM and ANQGSEA. The trim removed 6 bases at V and 5 bases at J, leaving 9 bases unmatched. The CDR3 is 13 residues long. The repertoire was sequenced with immunoSEQ multiplex PCR; TCRdb's copy has only in-frame clones and lacks some. This sample yields over 15,000 clones, of which 89% are seen a single time; 7.5% to 9% belongs to the top ten. As regards this clone: Its specificity is unknown.

Study-wide results and limits: There were mostly white British donors and more females than males, and clonal diversity was possibly underestimated. Repertoires were collected only later (after the peak T cell response had occurred).

This sequence was found in an adult who received the AZD1222 COVID-19 vaccine. The chain uses TRBV29-1 and TRBJ1-1, with 7 bases that match TRBD1. The sequencing here drew on peripheral blood, taken 28 days after the second AZD1222 dose. CDR3 loop: CSVTTGQWTEAFF. The CDR3 DNA sequence: TGCAGCGTGACGACAGGGCAATGGACTGAAGCTTTCTTT.